Below, 20 T cell receptor beta chains from the same sample are listed, as sequenced in a study of CD8 T cells in Susac syndrome. Roughly 0.45 to 1 ug RNA was reverse transcribed with random hexamers. TCRdb re-called the immunoSEQ multiplex PCR reads through MiXCR, storing one row per CDR3 protein. This repertoire shows about 180,000 distinct CDR3 sequences, approximately 94% found once; its top ten account for 0.12%. The sample was CD4+ T cells from PBMCs. The receptors were gathered from a human donor with Susac syndrome.

The chain's CDR3 is CASSFGRKDAEQYF. The DNA for the CDR3 is TGTGCCAGCAGTTTTGGACGGAAGGATGCCGAGCAGTACTTC. This chain joins TRBV11-2 and TRBJ2-7; D is uncertain. The CDR3 spans 14 residues. The V gene's germline CDR1 is SGHAT and CDR2 FQNNGV. V shed 6 bases and J shed 6 bases, with 18 bases lying between them.

The rearrangement joins TRBV19 to TRBJ1-2; TRBD1 agrees at 9 bases. The CDR3 contains 14 residues. Germline CDR1 and CDR2: LNHDA and SQIVND (reference sequence). V lost 3 bases, J lost 4 bases, and 3 bases stayed unmatched. CDR3 bases: TGTGCCAGTAGTATTGAACAGGGGGCCTATGGCTACACCTTC. Encoded protein: CASSIEQGAYGYTF.

The chain employs TRBV7-9 and TRBJ2-7, with D perhaps matching TRBD2 (5 bases). Germline V lookup: CDR1 SEHNR, CDR2 FQNEAQ (reference sequence). Between the trimmed V and J ends, which lost 5 bases and 7 bases, there was a span of 12 bases. The CDR3 loop spans 12 amino acids. In DNA form, the CDR3 reads TGTGCCAGCAGCCTGGACTCTCCAGAGCAGTACTTC. Encoded protein: CASSLDSPEQYF.

The chain carries TRBV20-1 and TRBJ2-7; no reliable D call. Between the trimmed V and J ends, which lost 0 bases and 1 base, there was a span of 13 bases. The CDR3 runs 15 residues. Germline CDR1 reads DFQATT; CDR2 reads SNEGSKA (reference sequence). CDR3 DNA sequence: TGCAGTGCTAGAGATCTGGCCAGCCTATCCTACGAGCAGTACTTC. It specifies CSARDLASLSYEQYF.

The rearrangement links TRBV24-1 to TRBJ2-3; D may be TRBD2 (5 bases). There are 13 residues in the CDR3. Germline CDR1 reads KGHDR; CDR2 reads SFDVKD. Between the trimmed V and J ends, which lost 1 base and 6 bases, there was a span of 7 bases. The CDR3 coding sequence is TGTGCCACCAGTGATTTTGGAGGCGATACGCAGTATTTT. It specifies CATSDFGGDTQYF.

This chain joins TRBV30 and TRBJ2-5, with D unclear. The length of the CDR3 is 10 residues. The ends were cut back, 2 bases at V and 2 bases at J, with 0 bases in the middle. The germline gives CDR1 GTSNPN, CDR2 SVGIG (reference sequence). CDR3 DNA sequence: TGTGCCTGGAGTCAAGAGACCCAGTACTTC. Protein product: CAWSQETQYF.

The J gene is TRBJ1-3, the V gene TRBV25-1; D remains ambiguous. The V end lost 6 bases, the J end lost 4 bases, and 10 bases lay between the germline ends. This CDR3 region has 13 residues. Germline-derived CDR1 and CDR2 are MGHDK and SYGVNS. The CDR3 DNA is TGTGCCAGCAGGGAAGGAGGAGGAAACACCATATATTTT. It yields the protein CASREGGGNTIYF.

Only one count was recorded for this clonotype. The J gene is TRBJ2-5, the V gene TRBV15; D perhaps matches TRBD1 (5 bases). Germline V lookup: CDR1 LNHNV, CDR2 YYDKDF (reference sequence). The V gene lost 0 bases and the J gene lost 5 bases, with 13 bases spanning the gap. The CDR3 covers 15 residues. The CDR3 DNA reads as TGTGCCACCAGCAGAGATAGGGGCAGGCAGGAGACCCAGTACTTC. It translates to CATSRDRGRQETQYF.

Points on this clonotype: The junction shows a germline mismatch at one end, possibly a read error. This sequence joins TRBV6-2 or TRBV6-3 and TRBJ2-7; 7 bases align to TRBD1. Germline V gene data show CDR1 as MNHEY and CDR2 as SVGEGT. The CDR3 totals 12 residues. The CDR3 region is CASNYRGYEQYF. CDR3 coding DNA: TGTGCCAGCAATTACAGGGGCTACGAGCAGTACTTC.

The chain recombines TRBV12-3 or TRBV12-4 with TRBJ1-1; D unresolved. The CDR3 runs 13 residues. V was trimmed by 3 bases and J by 2 bases, leaving 7 bases between them. This CDR3 is CASSFFGNTEAFF. CDR3 DNA sequence: TGTGCCAGCAGTTTCTTTGGAAACACTGAAGCTTTCTTT.

The chain joins TRBV6-5 to TRBJ2-5; 11 nucleotides agree with TRBD2. Looked up from germline, CDR1 is MNHEY and CDR2 is SVGAGI. The CDR3 length is 17 residues. Trimming cost V 0 bases and J 5 bases; bases outside gene matches: 8. The CDR3 protein is CASSYSSSGGAGETQYF. In DNA form, the CDR3 reads TGTGCCAGCAGTTACTCGAGTAGCGGGGGGGCCGGGGAGACCCAGTACTTC.

The chain joins TRBV20-1 to TRBJ2-5, with a tentative D call TRBD1 (6 bases). Trimming cost V 4 bases and J 2 bases, with 8 bases left between them. Germline CDR1 DFQATT, CDR2 SNEGSKA (reference sequence). CDR3 length: 12 amino acids. The CDR3, as DNA: TGCAGTGCTATGGACAGACAAGAGACCCAGTACTTC. Its protein product is CSAMDRQETQYF.

The chain combines TRBV4-3 with TRBJ2-7; 7 nucleotides match TRBD1. Germline V CDR1 and CDR2: LGHNA, YSLEER. V lost 0 bases, J lost 2 bases, and 7 bases stayed unmatched. The CDR3 is 16 residues long. The CDR3 spells CASSQEMGQSTYEQYF. The CDR3 region has the DNA TGCGCCAGCAGCCAAGAAATGGGACAGAGCACCTACGAGCAGTACTTC.

V and J are TRBV5-6 and TRBJ1-3, with 7 nucleotides matching TRBD1. Germline V gene lookup returns CDR1 SGHDT and CDR2 YYEEEE. This CDR3 contains 17 residues. The junction had 8 bases not matched to a gene; V was cut back by 2 bases and J by 0 bases. The CDR3 loop reads CASSFYPGTDSGNTIYF. CDR3 DNA sequence: TGTGCCAGCAGCTTTTACCCGGGGACAGACTCTGGAAACACCATATATTTT. The full variable domain, its missing parts supplied by reference TRBV5-6 and TRBJ1-3, is DAGVTQSPTHLIKTRGQQVTLRCSPKSGHDTVSWYQQALGQGPQFIFQYYEEEERQRGNFPDRFSGHQFPNYSSELNVNALLLGDSALYLCASSFYPGTDSGNTIYFGEGSWLTVV.

In DNA, the CDR3 is TGTGCCAGCAGTTACCATCGGGCAGGGAAGACTGAAGCTTTCTTT. Encoded protein: CASSYHRAGKTEAFF. The gene calls are TRBV6-5 and TRBJ1-1; TRBD1 might be the D (5 bases). Germline V CDR1 and CDR2: MNHEY, SVGAGI. This CDR3 has 15 amino acids. Trimming pared 2 bases from V and 5 bases from J, leaving 15 bases between.

J is TRBJ1-6 and V is TRBV2; the match to TRBD1 covers 8 bases. From germline, CDR1 is SNHLY and CDR2 FYNNEI. J was trimmed by 9 bases and V by 6 bases; bases with no gene match: 10. The CDR3 totals 15 residues. The CDR3 reads CASRGTGGGSSPLHF. CDR3 DNA: TGTGCCAGCAGGGGTACAGGGGGTGGAAGTTCACCCCTCCACTTT.

J is TRBJ2-6 and V is TRBV6-5, with D hard to call. The CDR3 is 17 residues long. Germline CDR1 is MNHEY and CDR2 is SVGAGI. V lost 0 bases and J lost 1, with 10 bases in between. The CDR3 region is CASSYSGLVSGANVLTF. The CDR3 nucleotides are TGTGCCAGCAGTTACTCGGGTTTGGTATCTGGGGCCAACGTCCTGACTTTC.

This chain connects TRBV29-1 to TRBJ1-1; perhaps TRBD1 as D (5 bases). The germline CDR1 and CDR2 sequences are SQVTM and ANQGSEA. This CDR3 has 14 amino acids. V lost 3 bases and J 4 bases, leaving 15 bases between the germline ends. CDR3 in DNA: TGCAGCGTTGAGTTGTCGGGGCGGAGCACTGAAGCTTTCTTT. As protein: CSVELSGRSTEAFF.

The chain combines TRBV7-9 with TRBJ1-3, with 8 bases aligning to TRBD1. Germline CDR1 reads SEHNR; CDR2 reads FQNEAQ (reference sequence). The CDR3 is made up of 15 amino acids. J lost 3 bases, V lost 4 bases, and 5 bases had no gene match. CDR3 protein: CASSSTGALGNTIYF. The CDR3 DNA sequence: TGTGCCAGCAGCTCGACAGGGGCGCTTGGAAACACCATATATTTT.

The chain employs TRBV7-8 and TRBJ2-7, with 9 bases fitting TRBD1. Germline V lookup: CDR1 SGHVS, CDR2 FQNEAQ. V trimming: 4 bases; J trimming: 4 bases; junction bases outside the gene matches: 2. The CDR3 has 13 residues. The CDR3 nucleotides read TGTGCCAGCAGCTCGGACAGGGGTTACGAGCAGTACTTC. It specifies CASSSDRGYEQYF. The full variable domain, its missing parts supplied by reference TRBV7-8 and TRBJ2-7, is GAGVSQSPRYKVAKRGQDVALRCDPISGHVSLFWYQQALGQGPEFLTYFQNEAQLDKSGLPSDRFFAERPEGSVSTLKIQRTQQEDSAVYLCASSSDRGYEQYFGPGTRLTVT.